This T cell receptor (beta chain) comes out of a study of CD8 T cells in ankylosing spondylitis. Scientists made TCR beta libraries using quantitative 5'-RACE with molecular barcodes. TCRdb processed the 5' RACE reads anew with MiXCR; each CDR3 protein has one entry. The repertoire holds just under 550,000 distinct CDR3 sequences, with 9.5% to 15% as singletons. The CDR3 spans 14 residues. V dropped 0 bases and J dropped 1 base, with 6 bases sitting between them. The germline CDR1 and CDR2 sequences are SQVTM and ANQGSEA. This clonotype was seen repeatedly, ten times or more. What it binds is not known. Study-level points and caveats: Characteristic, it appeared, of ankylosing spondylitis blood was a TCR beta motif of eight or nine highly homologous variants. Clones that were linked to disease were CD8+ and were relatively rare in peripheral blood. Earlier work had already found some motif variants in reactive arthritis synovial fluid and blood. In ankylosing spondylitis patients, matched synovial fluid reportedly showed significant enrichment of disease-linked clones.

The genes are TRBV29-1 and TRBJ2-2, with D unclear. Sequenced material: blood, either unsorted or a sorted T cell fraction (not recorded which). The receptor was isolated from a male donor with ankylosing spondylitis. The CDR3 here is CSVEEGMNTGELFF. The DNA for the CDR3 is TGCAGCGTTGAAGAGGGGATGAACACCGGGGAGCTGTTTTTT.